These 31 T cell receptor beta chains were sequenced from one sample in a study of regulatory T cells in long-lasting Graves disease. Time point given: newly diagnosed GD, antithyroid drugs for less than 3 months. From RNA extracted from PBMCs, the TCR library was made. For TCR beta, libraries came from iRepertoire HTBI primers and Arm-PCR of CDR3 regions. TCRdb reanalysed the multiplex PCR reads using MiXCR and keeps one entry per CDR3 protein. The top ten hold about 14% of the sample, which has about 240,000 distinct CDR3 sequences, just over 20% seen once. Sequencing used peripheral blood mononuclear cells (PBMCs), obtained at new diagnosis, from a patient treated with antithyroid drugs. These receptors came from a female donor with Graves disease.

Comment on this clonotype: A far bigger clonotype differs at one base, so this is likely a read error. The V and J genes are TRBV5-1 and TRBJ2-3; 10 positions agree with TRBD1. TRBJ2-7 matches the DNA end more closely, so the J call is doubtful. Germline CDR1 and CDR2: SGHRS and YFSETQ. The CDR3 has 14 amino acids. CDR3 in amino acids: CAGSYRQGAREQYF. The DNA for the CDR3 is TGTGCCGGCAGCTACCGACAGGGGGCGAGGGAGCAGTACTTC.

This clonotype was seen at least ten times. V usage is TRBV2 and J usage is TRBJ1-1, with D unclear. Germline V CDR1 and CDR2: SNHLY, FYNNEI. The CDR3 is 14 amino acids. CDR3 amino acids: CGEKASRSTTEAFF. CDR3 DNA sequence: TGTGGCGAGAAGGCGTCCCGATCGACGACTGAAGCTTTCTTT.

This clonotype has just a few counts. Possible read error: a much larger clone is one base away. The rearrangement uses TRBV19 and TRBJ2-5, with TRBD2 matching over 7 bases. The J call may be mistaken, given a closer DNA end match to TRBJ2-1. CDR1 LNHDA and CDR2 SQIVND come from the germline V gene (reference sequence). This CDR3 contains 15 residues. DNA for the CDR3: TGTGCCAGTAGCTATACTAGCGAAACTCACAATGGGCAGTTCTTC. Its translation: CASSYTSETHNGQFF.

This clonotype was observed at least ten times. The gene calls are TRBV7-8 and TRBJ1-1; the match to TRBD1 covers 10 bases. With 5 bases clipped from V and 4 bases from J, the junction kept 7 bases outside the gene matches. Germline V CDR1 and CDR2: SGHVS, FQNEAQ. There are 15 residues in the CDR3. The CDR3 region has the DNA TGTGCCAGCAGCCCTGGACAGGGGGGTGGCACTGAAGCTTTCTTT. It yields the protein CASSPGQGGGTEAFF.

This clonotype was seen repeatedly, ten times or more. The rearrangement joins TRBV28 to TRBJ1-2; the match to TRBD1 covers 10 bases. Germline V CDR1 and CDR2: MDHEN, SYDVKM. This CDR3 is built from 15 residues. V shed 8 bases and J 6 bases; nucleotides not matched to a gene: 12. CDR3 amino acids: CASSGGTGALNGYTF. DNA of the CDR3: TGTGCCAGCTCGGGCGGGACAGGGGCTTTAAATGGCTACACCTTC.

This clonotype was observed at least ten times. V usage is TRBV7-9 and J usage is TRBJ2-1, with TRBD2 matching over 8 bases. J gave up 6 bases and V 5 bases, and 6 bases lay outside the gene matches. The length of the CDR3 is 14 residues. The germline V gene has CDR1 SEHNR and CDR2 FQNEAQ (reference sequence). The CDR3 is CASSRSGEPNEQFF. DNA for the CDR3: TGTGCCAGCAGCCGTAGCGGGGAGCCCAATGAGCAGTTCTTC. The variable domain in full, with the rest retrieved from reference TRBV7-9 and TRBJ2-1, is DTGVSQNPRHKITKRGQNVTFRCDPISEHNRLYWYRQTLGQGPEFLTYFQNEAQLEKSRLLSDRFSAERPKGSFSTLEIQRTEQGDSAMYLCASSRSGEPNEQFFGPGTRLTVL.

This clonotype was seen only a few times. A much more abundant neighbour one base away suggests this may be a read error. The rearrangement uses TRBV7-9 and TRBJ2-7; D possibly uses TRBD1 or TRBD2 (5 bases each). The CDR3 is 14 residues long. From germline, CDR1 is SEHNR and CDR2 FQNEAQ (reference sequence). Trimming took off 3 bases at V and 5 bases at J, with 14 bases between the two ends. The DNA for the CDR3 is TGTGCCAGCAGCTTCGACCGGGACCGGGACGAGCAGTACTTC. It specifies CASSFDRDRDEQYF.

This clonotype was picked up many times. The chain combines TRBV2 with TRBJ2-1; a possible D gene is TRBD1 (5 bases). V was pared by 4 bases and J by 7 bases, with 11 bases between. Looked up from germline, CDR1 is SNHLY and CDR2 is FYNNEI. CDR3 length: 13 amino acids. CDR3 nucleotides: TGTGCCAGCAGTGGTCAGGGTCTTAATGAGCAGTTCTTC. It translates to CASSGQGLNEQFF.

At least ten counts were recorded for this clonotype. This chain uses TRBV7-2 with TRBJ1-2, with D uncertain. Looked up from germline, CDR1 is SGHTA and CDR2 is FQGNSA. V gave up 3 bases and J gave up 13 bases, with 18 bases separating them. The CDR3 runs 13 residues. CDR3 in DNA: TGTGCCAGCAGCTTGTTACATGCCTCTTTTGGCACCTTC. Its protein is CASSLLHASFGTF.

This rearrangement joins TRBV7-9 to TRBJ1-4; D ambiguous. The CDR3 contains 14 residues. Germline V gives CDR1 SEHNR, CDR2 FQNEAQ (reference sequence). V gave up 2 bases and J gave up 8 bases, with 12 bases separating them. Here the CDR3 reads CASSLSGSREKLFF. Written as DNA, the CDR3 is TGTGCCAGCAGCTTAAGTGGGAGTAGGGAAAAACTGTTTTTT. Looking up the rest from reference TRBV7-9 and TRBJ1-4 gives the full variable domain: DTGVSQNPRHKITKRGQNVTFRCDPISEHNRLYWYRQTLGQGPEFLTYFQNEAQLEKSRLLSDRFSAERPKGSFSTLEIQRTEQGDSAMYLCASSLSGSREKLFFGSGTQLSVL.

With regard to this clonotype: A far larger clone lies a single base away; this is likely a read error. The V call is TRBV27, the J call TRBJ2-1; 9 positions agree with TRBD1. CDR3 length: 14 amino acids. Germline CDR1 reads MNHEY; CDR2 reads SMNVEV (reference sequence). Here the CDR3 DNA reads TGTGCCAGCGGTCGGGACAGGGCGTTAGATGAGCAGTCCTTC. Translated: CASGRDRALDEQSF.

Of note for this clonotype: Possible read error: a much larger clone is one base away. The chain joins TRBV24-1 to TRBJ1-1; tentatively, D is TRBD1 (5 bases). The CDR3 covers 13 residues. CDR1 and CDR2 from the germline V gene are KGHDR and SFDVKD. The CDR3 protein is CATGDARATEAFF. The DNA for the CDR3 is TGTGCCACCGGTGATGCCAGGGCCACTGAAGCTTTCTTT.

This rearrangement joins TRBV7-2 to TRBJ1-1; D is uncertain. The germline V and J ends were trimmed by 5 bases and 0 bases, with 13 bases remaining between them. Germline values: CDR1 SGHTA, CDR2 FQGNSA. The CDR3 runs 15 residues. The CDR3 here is CASSPVGRLNTEAFF. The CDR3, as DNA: TGTGCCAGCAGCCCCGTCGGGCGGTTGAACACTGAAGCTTTCTTT. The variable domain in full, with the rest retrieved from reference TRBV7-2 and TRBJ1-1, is GAGVSQSPSNKVTEKGKDVELRCDPISGHTALYWYRQSLGQGLEFLIYFQGNSAPDKSGLPSDRFSAERTGGSVSTLTIQRTQQEDSAVYLCASSPVGRLNTEAFFGQGTRLTVV.

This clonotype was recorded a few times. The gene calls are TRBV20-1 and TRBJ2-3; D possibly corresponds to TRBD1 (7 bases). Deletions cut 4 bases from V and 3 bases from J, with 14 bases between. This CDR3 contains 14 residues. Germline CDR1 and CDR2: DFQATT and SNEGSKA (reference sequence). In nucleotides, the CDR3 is TGCAGTGCTACGGCAGGGGGGTGGACAGATACGCAGTATTTT. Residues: CSATAGGWTDTQYF.

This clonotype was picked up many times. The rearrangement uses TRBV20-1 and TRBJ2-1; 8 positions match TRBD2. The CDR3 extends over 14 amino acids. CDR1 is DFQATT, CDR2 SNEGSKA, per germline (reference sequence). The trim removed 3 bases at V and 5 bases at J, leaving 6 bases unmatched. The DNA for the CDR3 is TGCAGTGCTAGCATTAGCGGGGACCACAATGAGCAGTTCTTC. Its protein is CSASISGDHNEQFF.

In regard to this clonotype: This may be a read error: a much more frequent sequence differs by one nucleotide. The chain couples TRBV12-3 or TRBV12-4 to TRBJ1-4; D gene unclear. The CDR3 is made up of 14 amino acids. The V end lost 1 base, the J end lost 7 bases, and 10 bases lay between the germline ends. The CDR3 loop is CASSLGGVGEKLFF. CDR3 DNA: TGTGCCAGCAGTTTAGGGGGAGTAGGTGAAAAACTGTTTTTT.

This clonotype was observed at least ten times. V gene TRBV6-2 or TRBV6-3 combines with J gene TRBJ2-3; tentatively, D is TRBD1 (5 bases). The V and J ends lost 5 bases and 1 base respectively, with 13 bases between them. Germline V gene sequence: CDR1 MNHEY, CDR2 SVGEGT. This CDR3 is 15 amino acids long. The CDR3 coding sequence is TGTGCCAGCAGTGACATTGGACAAGGCACAGATACGCAGTATTTT. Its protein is CASSDIGQGTDTQYF.

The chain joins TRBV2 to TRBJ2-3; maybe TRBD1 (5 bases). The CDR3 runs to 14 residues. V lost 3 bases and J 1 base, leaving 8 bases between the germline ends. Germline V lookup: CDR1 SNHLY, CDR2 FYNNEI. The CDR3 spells CASSDFRGTDTQYF. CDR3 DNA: TGTGCCAGCAGTGATTTCAGGGGCACAGATACGCAGTATTTT.

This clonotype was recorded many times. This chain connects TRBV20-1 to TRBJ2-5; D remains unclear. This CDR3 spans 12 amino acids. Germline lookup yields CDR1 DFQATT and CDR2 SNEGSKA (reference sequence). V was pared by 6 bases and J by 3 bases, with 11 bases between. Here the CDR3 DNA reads TGCAGTGCGGATTCTAACGAAGAGACCCAGTACTTC. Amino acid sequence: CSADSNEETQYF.

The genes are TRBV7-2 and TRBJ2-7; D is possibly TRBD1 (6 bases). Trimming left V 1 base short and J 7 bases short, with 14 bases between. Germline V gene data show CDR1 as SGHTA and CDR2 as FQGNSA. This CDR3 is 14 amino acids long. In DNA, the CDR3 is TGTGCCAGCAGCTTAGATCAGGGGCTAAGGGAGCAGTACTTC. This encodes CASSLDQGLREQYF. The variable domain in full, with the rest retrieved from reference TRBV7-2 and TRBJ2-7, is GAGVSQSPSNKVTEKGKDVELRCDPISGHTALYWYRQSLGQGLEFLIYFQGNSAPDKSGLPSDRFSAERTGGSVSTLTIQRTQQEDSAVYLCASSLDQGLREQYFGPGTRLTVT.

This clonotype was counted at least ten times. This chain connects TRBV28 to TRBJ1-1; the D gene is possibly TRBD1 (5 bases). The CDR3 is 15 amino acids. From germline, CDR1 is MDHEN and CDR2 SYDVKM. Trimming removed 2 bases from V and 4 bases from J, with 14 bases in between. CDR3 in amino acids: CASSLPQGSATEAFF. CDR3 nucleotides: TGTGCCAGCAGTTTACCTCAGGGATCTGCCACTGAAGCTTTCTTT.

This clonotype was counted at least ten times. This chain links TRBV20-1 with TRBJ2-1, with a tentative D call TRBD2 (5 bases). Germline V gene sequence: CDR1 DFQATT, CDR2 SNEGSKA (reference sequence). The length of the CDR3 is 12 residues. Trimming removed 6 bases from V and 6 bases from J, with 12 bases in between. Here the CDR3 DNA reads TGCAGTGCCATAGAGGGAAGCAATGAGCAGTTCTTC. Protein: CSAIEGSNEQFF.

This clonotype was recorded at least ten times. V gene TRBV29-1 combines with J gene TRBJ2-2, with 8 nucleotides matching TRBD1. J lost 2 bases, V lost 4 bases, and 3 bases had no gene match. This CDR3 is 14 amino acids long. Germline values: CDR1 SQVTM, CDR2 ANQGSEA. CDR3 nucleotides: TGCAGCGTTGCTACAGGGGGTAACACCGGGGAGCTGTTTTTT. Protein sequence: CSVATGGNTGELFF.

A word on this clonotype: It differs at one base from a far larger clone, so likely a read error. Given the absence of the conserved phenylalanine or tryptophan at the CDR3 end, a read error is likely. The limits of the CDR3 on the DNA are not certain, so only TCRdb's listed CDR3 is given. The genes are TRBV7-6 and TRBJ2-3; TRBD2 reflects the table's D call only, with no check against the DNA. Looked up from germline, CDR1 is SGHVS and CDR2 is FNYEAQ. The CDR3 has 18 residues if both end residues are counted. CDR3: CASSRNTGGVSNSYEQYL.

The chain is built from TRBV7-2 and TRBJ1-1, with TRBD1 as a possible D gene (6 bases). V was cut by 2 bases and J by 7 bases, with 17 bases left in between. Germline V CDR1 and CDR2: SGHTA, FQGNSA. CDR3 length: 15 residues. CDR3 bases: TGTGCCAGCAGCTTAAACGGGGGCGGATATGTTGAAGCTTTCTTT. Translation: CASSLNGGGYVEAFF.

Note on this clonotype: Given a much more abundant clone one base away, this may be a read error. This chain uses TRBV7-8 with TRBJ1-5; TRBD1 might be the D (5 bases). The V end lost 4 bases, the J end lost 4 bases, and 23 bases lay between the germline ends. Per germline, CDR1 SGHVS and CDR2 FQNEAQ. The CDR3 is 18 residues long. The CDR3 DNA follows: TGTGCCAGCAGCTCGAGACGGGGAGGGGTCTTAAGAAATCAGCCCCAGCATTTT. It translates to CASSSRRGGVLRNQPQHF. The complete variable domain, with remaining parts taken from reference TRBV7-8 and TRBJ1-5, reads GAGVSQSPRYKVAKRGQDVALRCDPISGHVSLFWYQQALGQGPEFLTYFQNEAQLDKSGLPSDRFFAERPEGSVSTLKIQRTQQEDSAVYLCASSSRRGGVLRNQPQHFGDGTRLSIL.

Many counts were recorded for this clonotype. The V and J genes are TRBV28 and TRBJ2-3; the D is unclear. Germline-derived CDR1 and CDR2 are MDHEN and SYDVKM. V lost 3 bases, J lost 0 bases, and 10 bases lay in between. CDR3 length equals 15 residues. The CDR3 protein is CASSFTDSSTDTQYF. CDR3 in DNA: TGTGCCAGCAGTTTTACAGATTCTAGCACAGATACGCAGTATTTT.

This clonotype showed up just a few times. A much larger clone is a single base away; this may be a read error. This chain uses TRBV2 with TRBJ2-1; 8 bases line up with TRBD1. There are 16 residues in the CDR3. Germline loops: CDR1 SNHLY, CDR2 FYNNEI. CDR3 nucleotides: TGTGCCAGCAGTGTGACGGTGCAGGGGGCATACAATGGGCAGTTCTTC. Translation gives CASSVTVQGAYNGQFF.

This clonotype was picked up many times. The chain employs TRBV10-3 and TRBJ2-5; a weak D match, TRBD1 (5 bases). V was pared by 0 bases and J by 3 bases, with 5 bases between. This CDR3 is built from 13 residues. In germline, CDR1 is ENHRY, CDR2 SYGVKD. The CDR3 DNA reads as TGTGCCATCAGTGAGTCAGGGGAAGAGACCCAGTACTTC. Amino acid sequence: CAISESGEETQYF.

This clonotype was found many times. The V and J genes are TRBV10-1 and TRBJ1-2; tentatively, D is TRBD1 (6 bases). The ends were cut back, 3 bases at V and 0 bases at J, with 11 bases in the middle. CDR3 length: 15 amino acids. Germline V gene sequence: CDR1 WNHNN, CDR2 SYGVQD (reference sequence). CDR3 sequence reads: CASSDSRTANYGYTF. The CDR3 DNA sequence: TGCGCCAGCAGTGATTCCAGGACAGCTAACTATGGCTACACCTTC.

Here the CDR3 reads CATAPSVLDEQYF. The CDR3 DNA sequence: TGTGCCACCGCGCCTTCGGTGCTGGACGAGCAGTACTTC. This rearrangement joins TRBV19 to TRBJ2-7; the D is unclear. Germline loops: CDR1 LNHDA, CDR2 SQIVND (reference sequence). V lost 10 bases to trimming and J lost 5 bases, with 18 bases between them. The CDR3 contains 13 residues. The full variable domain, in which reference TRBV19 and TRBJ2-7 provide the parts outside the CDR3, is DGGITQSPKYLFRKEGQNVTLSCEQNLNHDAMYWYRQDPGQGLRLIYYSQIVNDFQKGDIAEGYSVSREKKESFPLTVTSAQKNPTAFYLCATAPSVLDEQYFGPGTRLTVT.